This T cell receptor beta chain was identified during a study of early T cells in non-severe SARS-CoV-2 infection. V lost 8 bases and J lost 1, with 12 bases in between. There are 14 residues in the CDR3. This clonotype was found a few times. TCRdb used MiXCR to reprocess the 5' RACE reads, holding one entry per CDR3 protein. The top ten hold 6% to 7.5% of the sample, which has around 100,000 distinct CDR3 sequences, 10% to 15% seen once. This chain uses TRBV12-3 or TRBV12-4 with TRBJ1-5; D remains unclear. The source material was whole blood. The sequence was collected from an adult who was a healthcare worker with PCR-confirmed SARS-CoV-2 infection or an uninfected control (not recorded which). The CDR3 region has the DNA TGTGCCAGCGGTACAGACGGAAGCAATCAGCCCCAGCATTTT. Its translation: CASGTDGSNQPQHF.